These 14 T cell receptor beta chains share one sample of origin, sequenced in a study of blood T cells in healthy people across ages. PCR was performed a second time for about 7 to 11 cycles using a sample-barcoded 5' primer and a J-beta primer mix. A single record per CDR3 protein comes from TCRdb applying MiXCR to the 5' RACE reads. The profile shows around 1.5 million distinct CDR3 sequences, around 59% of them singletons. Sequenced material: blood. All receptors derive from a man in his late teens or twenties in good health.

This chain uses TRBV13 with TRBJ2-7; 7 positions match TRBD1. J gave up 5 bases and V 4 bases, and 8 bases lay outside the gene matches. Germline V CDR1 and CDR2: PRHDT, FYEKMQ (reference sequence). The CDR3 is 14 residues long. CDR3 residues: CASSSPDRTDEQYF. For the CDR3, the DNA is TGTGCCAGCAGCTCCCCGGACAGGACCGACGAGCAGTACTTC.

This clonotype appeared a few times. CDR3 sequence reads: CASSQLRETTDTQYF. In DNA form, the CDR3 reads TGTGCCAGCAGCCAACTCCGGGAAACTACAGATACGCAGTATTTT. The rearrangement uses TRBV14 and TRBJ2-3; D perhaps matches TRBD2 (5 bases). V was pared by 2 bases and J by 3 bases, with 12 bases between. This CDR3 spans 15 amino acids. The germline CDR1 and CDR2 sequences are SGHDN and FVKESK. Together with reference TRBV14 and TRBJ2-3, the CDR3 gives the full variable domain: EAGVTQFPSHSVIEKGQTVTLRCDPISGHDNLYWYRRVMGKEIKFLLHFVKESKQDESGMPNNRFLAERTGGTYSTLKVQPAELEDSGVYFCASSQLRETTDTQYFGPGTRLTVL.

As for this clonotype: The junction departs from germline at one end; a sequencing error may be responsible. The V call is TRBV6-1, the J call TRBJ1-2, with TRBD1 as a possible D gene (5 bases). The CDR3 spans 15 residues. The germline gives CDR1 MNHNS, CDR2 SASEGT. For the CDR3, the DNA is TGTGCCGGCAGCGGGACCTCCACCGGGGGATATGGCTACACCTTC. Its translation: CAGSGTSTGGYGYTF.

On this clonotype: Possible read error: a much larger clone is one base away. This chain joins TRBV7-2 and TRBJ2-5, with D unclear. The CDR3 has 16 amino acids. Trimming pared 4 bases from V and 0 bases from J, leaving 15 bases between. Germline V gene data show CDR1 as SGHTA and CDR2 as FQGNSA. The CDR3 is CASSSLGYQYQETQYF. The CDR3 coding sequence is TGTGCCAGCAGCTCATTGGGATACCAGTACCAAGAGACCCAGTACTTC.

V and J are TRBV7-9 and TRBJ2-3; D is unclear. The germline V and J ends were trimmed by 1 base and 0 bases, with 11 bases remaining between them. The CDR3 is 16 amino acids. Germline-derived CDR1 and CDR2 are SEHNR and FQNEAQ (reference sequence). CDR3 region: CASSLVETSSTDTQYF. CDR3 bases: TGTGCCAGCAGCTTAGTCGAGACATCCAGCACAGATACGCAGTATTTT.

This chain uses TRBV5-1 with TRBJ2-5; D may be TRBD2 (6 bases). Germline values: CDR1 SGHRS, CDR2 YFSETQ. V shed 4 bases and J shed 5 bases, with 18 bases lying between them. The CDR3 is made up of 15 amino acids. As DNA, the CDR3 is TGCGCCAGCAGCCCAGAGCGGGCCTCAGGGGAGACCCAGTACTTC. It yields the protein CASSPERASGETQYF.

A few counts support this clonotype. The chain joins TRBV28 to TRBJ2-7, with 7 bases fitting TRBD1. The CDR3 runs to 15 residues. The germline CDR1 and CDR2 sequences are MDHEN and SYDVKM. With 3 bases clipped from V and 1 base from J, the junction kept 6 bases outside the gene matches. CDR3 sequence reads: CASSFRGLNSYEQYF. CDR3 nucleotide sequence: TGTGCCAGCAGTTTTAGGGGGCTGAATTCCTACGAGCAGTACTTC.

This clonotype appeared a single time. The V gene is TRBV27, the J gene TRBJ1-2; 8 bases are a match to TRBD1. CDR1 is MNHEY and CDR2 is SMNVEV in the germline V gene (reference sequence). V was pared by 5 bases and J by 4 bases, with 3 bases of the junction left unmatched. The CDR3 loop spans 13 amino acids. CDR3 sequence (DNA): TGTGCCAGCAGTGCGACAGGGGCCTATGGCTACACCTTC. Encoded protein: CASSATGAYGYTF.

The J gene is TRBJ2-7, the V gene TRBV6-2 or TRBV6-3; D may be TRBD1 (6 bases). V lost 6 bases, J lost 2 bases, and 14 bases lay in between. The CDR3 loop spans 14 amino acids. CDR1 is MNHEY, CDR2 SVGEGT, per germline. CDR3 DNA sequence: TGTGCCAGCAGGCCGACAGGACCGACCTACGAGCAGTACTTC. As protein: CASRPTGPTYEQYF.

J is TRBJ2-7 and V is TRBV4-1; 13 positions agree with TRBD2. CDR3 length equals 16 residues. The germline gives CDR1 MGHRA, CDR2 YSYEKL. Germline trimming cut 0 bases from V and 4 bases from J; bases unmatched to any gene: 3. The CDR3 spells CASSQEKLAGGYEQYF. The CDR3 DNA is TGCGCCAGCAGCCAAGAGAAACTAGCGGGAGGGTACGAGCAGTACTTC.

Concerning this clonotype itself: The germline gene is not matched at one end of the junction; a read error may be the cause. The V gene is TRBV29-1, the J gene TRBJ2-4; TRBD1 agrees at 8 bases. Germline lookup yields CDR1 SQVTM and CDR2 ANQGSEA. The CDR3 has 15 amino acids. CDR3: CSVNQDRGAKNIRYF. The CDR3 DNA follows: TGCAGCGTCAACCAAGACAGGGGAGCCAAAAACATTCGGTACTTC.

The chain is built from TRBV20-1 and TRBJ1-2, with 7 positions matching TRBD1. The CDR3 is 13 residues long. Per the germline V gene, CDR1 is DFQATT and CDR2 is SNEGSKA (reference sequence). V shed 5 bases and J 8 bases; nucleotides not matched to a gene: 11. The CDR3 DNA reads TGCAGTGCTCTAATTCAGGGGGAAGGGGGCTACACCTTC. It is translated as CSALIQGEGGYTF.

This clonotype was seen a few times. J is TRBJ2-7 and V is TRBV12-3 or TRBV12-4, with D tentatively TRBD1 (5 bases). The CDR3 spans 15 residues. V dropped 3 bases and J dropped 3 bases, with 15 bases sitting between them. CDR3 DNA: TGTGCCAGCAGTTTCGTGGGGCTTCGTGACTACGAGCAGTACTTC. It yields the protein CASSFVGLRDYEQYF.

The gene calls are TRBV6-1 and TRBJ2-1; weak D call: TRBD1 (9 bases). V was shortened by 6 bases and J by 4 bases, with 25 bases between the two germline ends. The germline V gene encodes CDR1 MNHNS and CDR2 SASEGT. This CDR3 contains 18 residues. The CDR3 loop reads CASRGQGSERERYNEQFF. DNA of the CDR3: TGTGCCAGCAGGGGACAGGGTAGTGAGCGGGAGAGGTACAATGAGCAGTTCTTC.